Reported below is one TCR beta chain. This entry belongs to a study of T cells in tuberculosis. The germline gives CDR1 SGHRS, CDR2 YFSETQ. Trimming removed 0 bases from V and 8 bases from J, with 11 bases in between. The CDR3 length is 14 residues. Time point: new active TB diagnosis, blood taken before or within 7 days of starting treatment. Clones were sequenced by immunoSEQ multiplex PCR, and TCRdb holds only the in-frame ones, with some missing. Among around 49,000 clones listed, 90% to 95% were seen once. The origin of this receptor is an adult with tuberculosis. This material consisted of PBMCs, taken at tuberculosis diagnosis. The chain links TRBV5-1 to TRBJ2-2; the D gene is possibly TRBD2 (5 bases). DNA of the CDR3: TGCGCCAGCAGCTTGGCCAACGGGGTAGGGGAGCTGTTTTTT. It encodes CASSLANGVGELFF.